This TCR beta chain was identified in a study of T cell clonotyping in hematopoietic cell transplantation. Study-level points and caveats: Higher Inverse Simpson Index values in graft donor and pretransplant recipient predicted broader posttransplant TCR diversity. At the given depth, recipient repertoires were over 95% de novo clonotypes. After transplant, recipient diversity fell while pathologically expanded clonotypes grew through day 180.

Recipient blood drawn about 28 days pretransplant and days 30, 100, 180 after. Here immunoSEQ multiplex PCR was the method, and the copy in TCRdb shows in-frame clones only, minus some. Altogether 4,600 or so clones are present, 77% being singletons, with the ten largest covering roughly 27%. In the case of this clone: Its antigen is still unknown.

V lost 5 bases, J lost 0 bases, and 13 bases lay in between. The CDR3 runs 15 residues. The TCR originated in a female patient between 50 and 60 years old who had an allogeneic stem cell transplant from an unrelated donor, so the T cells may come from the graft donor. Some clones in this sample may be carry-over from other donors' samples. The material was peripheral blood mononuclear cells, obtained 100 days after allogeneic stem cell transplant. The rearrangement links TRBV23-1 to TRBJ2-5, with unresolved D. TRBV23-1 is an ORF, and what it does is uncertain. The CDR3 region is CASSTRHRDQETQYF. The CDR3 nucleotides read TGCGCCAGCAGTACGCGACACCGGGACCAAGAGACCCAGTACTTC.